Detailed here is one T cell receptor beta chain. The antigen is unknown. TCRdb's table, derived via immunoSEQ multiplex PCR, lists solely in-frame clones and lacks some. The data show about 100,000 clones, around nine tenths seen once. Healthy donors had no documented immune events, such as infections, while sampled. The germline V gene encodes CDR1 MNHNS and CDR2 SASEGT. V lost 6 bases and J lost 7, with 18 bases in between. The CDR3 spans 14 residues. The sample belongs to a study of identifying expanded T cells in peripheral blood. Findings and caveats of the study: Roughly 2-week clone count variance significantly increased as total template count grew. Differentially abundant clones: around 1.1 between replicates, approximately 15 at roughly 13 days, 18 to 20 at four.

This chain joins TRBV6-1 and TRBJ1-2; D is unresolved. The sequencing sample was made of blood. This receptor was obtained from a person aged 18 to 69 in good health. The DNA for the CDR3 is TGTGCCAGCAGGGGAGACCCTAGAAGAGGTGGCTACACCTTC. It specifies CASRGDPRRGGYTF.